Listed below are T cell receptor beta chains from one sample, sequenced in a study of neurological immune-mediated disorders. Using its own MiXCR run on the 5' RACE reads, TCRdb lists one record per CDR3 protein. The repertoire includes tens of thousands of distinct CDR3 sequences, about 2.5% of them detected once, and about 2.4% sits in the top ten. The specimen sequenced was PBMCs. These receptor sequences come from a man aged 45-65 years with multiple sclerosis. Both conserved end residues are part of each CDR3. The D gene is left open where the match is weak. Expanded clones get a size class; other rows say once, few or many, or leave the size out.

v_call	clone_size	j_call	d_call	cdr3_nt	cdr3_aa
TRBV20-1	many	TRBJ2-5	-	TGCAGTGCTAGAGATCTGAGGGGGGCCAACCAAGAGACCCAGTACTTC	CSARDLRGANQETQYF
TRBV12-3/TRBV12-4	many	TRBJ2-5	TRBD1	TGTGCCAGCAGTTCCTGGACAGGGGGCGAGTTGGAGACCCAGTACTTC	CASSSWTGGELETQYF
TRBV10-3	many	TRBJ2-5	-	TGTGCCATCAGCAGGGACACACAGTACCAAGAGACCCAGTACTTC	CAISRDTQYQETQYF
TRBV20-1	many	TRBJ2-7	-	TGCAGTGCTAGTCCCGGGGGAGACCTAGGTACGGGGGAGCAGTACTTC	CSASPGGDLGTGEQYF
TRBV20-1	many	TRBJ1-1	-	TGCAGTGCTAGAGAGCGGGGAAACACTGAAGCTTTCTTT	CSARERGNTEAFF
TRBV20-1	many	TRBJ2-7	-	TGCAGTGCTAGAGGACGGAGCTCCTACGAGCAGTACTTC	CSARGRSSYEQYF
TRBV5-1	many	TRBJ1-1	-	TGCGCCAGCAGCTTGGTAGTAGGCACTGAAGCTTTCTTT	CASSLVVGTEAFF
TRBV7-8	many	TRBJ2-3	-	TGTGCCAGCAGCCCACAGCGGCGGGGGCTGACTCGCACAGATACGCAGTATTTT	CASSPQRRGLTRTDTQYF
TRBV7-2	many	TRBJ1-3	-	TGTGCCAGCAGCCGACAGGCCGGAAACACCATATATTTT	CASSRQAGNTIYF
TRBV5-1	many	TRBJ1-2	-	TGCGCCAGCAGCTTGGCCGCTGCGGCTGGCTACACCTTC	CASSLAAAAGYTF
TRBV5-1	many	TRBJ2-5	-	TGCGCCAGCAGCCCGGGACGGGGGATGGAGACCCAGTACTTC	CASSPGRGMETQYF
TRBV7-9	many	TRBJ2-3	-	TGTGCCAGCAGCTGGGCCGCCACCACAGATACGCAGTATTTT	CASSWAATTDTQYF
TRBV20-1	medium-sized	TRBJ2-3	-	TGCAGTGCTGAGGTAAAGGATACGCAGTATTTT	CSAEVKDTQYF
TRBV4-1	many	TRBJ2-3	-	TGCGCCAGCAGCCAAGAGTTGGGGGCGGGAGATACGCAGTATTTT	CASSQELGAGDTQYF
TRBV24-1	many	TRBJ1-2	TRBD1	TGTGCCACCAGTGATTACCGAACCTGGACAGGGCATTGGTATGGCTACACCTTC	CATSDYRTWTGHWYGYTF
TRBV5-1	many	TRBJ1-1	-	TGCGCCAGCAGCCCCTGGAGTACAGGGAACACTGAAGCTTTCTTT	CASSPWSTGNTEAFF
TRBV7-9	many	TRBJ1-2	TRBD1	TGTGCCAGCAGCTTAGGGGACAGGGGAGGCCATGGCTACACCTTC	CASSLGDRGGHGYTF
TRBV20-1	many	TRBJ2-1	-	TGCAGTGCTAGAAACCGGTCCGAGTTCTTC	CSARNRSEFF
TRBV6-5	-	TRBJ1-6	TRBD1	TGTGCCAGCAGTACGACAGGGGGCTTATCACCCCTCCACTTT	CASSTTGGLSPLHF
TRBV20-1	many	TRBJ2-1	-	TGCAGTGCTAGAACAGCCGGACTTTACAATGAGCAGTTCTTC	CSARTAGLYNEQFF
TRBV7-2	many	TRBJ1-4	-	TGTGCCAGCAGCTCCCGAGGTGGGGGCTATGAAAAACTGTTTTTT	CASSSRGGGYEKLFF
TRBV5-1	many	TRBJ2-7	TRBD2	TGCGCCAGCAGCTTGGCTAGCGGGGGGGCCTACGAGCAGTACTTC	CASSLASGGAYEQYF
TRBV5-1	many	TRBJ1-2	-	TGCGCCAGCAGCTTAAATGGAGATGATATCTACACCTTC	CASSLNGDDIYTF
TRBV9	many	TRBJ2-3	TRBD2	TGTGCCAGCAGCCCCAGGGAGCGGGGCCGGTCTAGCACAGATACGCAGTATTTT	CASSPRERGRSSTDTQYF
TRBV7-2	many	TRBJ1-1	-	TGTGCCAGCAGCCGCGGACGGACGGGTGAAGCTTTCTTT	CASSRGRTGEAFF
TRBV20-1	many	TRBJ1-1	-	TGCAGTGCTAGAGATCAAATTGGTTACCAGGGTCGGGTGAACACTGAAGCTTTCTTT	CSARDQIGYQGRVNTEAFF
TRBV7-6	many	TRBJ1-1	-	TGTGCCAGCAGACTGGGGGGGGATCGGACTGAAGCTTTCTTT	CASRLGGDRTEAFF
TRBV5-1	many	TRBJ1-1	-	TGCGCCAGCAGCCTACCCACAGGAAGGACTGAAGCTTTCTTT	CASSLPTGRTEAFF
TRBV19	many	TRBJ1-2	-	TGTGCCAGTAGTATTTACGGTGGCTACACCTTC	CASSIYGGYTF
TRBV15	many	TRBJ1-5	-	TGTGCCACCAGCAGGGCACTGTCCAGCAATCAGCCCCAGCATTTT	CATSRALSSNQPQHF
TRBV6-5	many	TRBJ1-1	-	TGTGCCAGCAGTCTCCACAGGGAAGACACTGAAGCTTTCTTT	CASSLHREDTEAFF